This entry features one T cell receptor (beta chain) sequence. The data were produced by immunoSEQ multiplex PCR, yet TCRdb's version contains in-frame clones alone and is incomplete. The sample has 85,000 to 100,000 clones, approximately 96% seen once. This sample was included in a study of technical replicates of blood from several donors. The CDR3 contains 14 residues. The V end lost 0 bases, the J end lost 0 bases, and 7 bases lay between the germline ends. The V gene's germline CDR1 is SGDLS and CDR2 YYNGEE. Sequencing was carried out using T cells isolated from PBMCs. The chain links TRBV9 to TRBJ2-7; D remains unclear. The TCR comes from a human donor in good health. The chain's CDR3 is CASSVEQDSYEQYF. The CDR3 DNA reads TGTGCCAGCAGCGTAGAGCAGGACTCCTACGAGCAGTACTTC. The full variable domain, in which reference TRBV9 and TRBJ2-7 provide the parts outside the CDR3, is DSGVTQTPKHLITATGQRVTLRCSPRSGDLSVYWYQQSLDQGLQFLIQYYNGEERAKGNILERFSAQQFPDLHSELNLSSLELGDSALYFCASSVEQDSYEQYFGPGTRLTVT.